The present TCR beta chain was sequenced within a study of shared clonotypes between healthy human individuals. CD8 memory fractions consisted of CD45RO+ and CCR7-negative CD45RA+ TemRA cells together. TCRdb's copy holds only in-frame clones and misses some; the assay was immunoSEQ multiplex PCR. The sample contains 550,000 to 800,000 clones, roughly 91% of which appear only once. Per germline, CDR1 SGHDT and CDR2 YYEEEE. The CDR3 loop spans 14 amino acids. The V and J genes are TRBV5-6 and TRBJ2-5, with 7 bases that match TRBD2. The J call is doubtful: the DNA matches TRBJ2-7 better. Sequencing was carried out using memory CD8+ T cells from PBMCs. As for subset: CD45RO+ cells pooled with CCR7-negative TemRA cells. The receptor was derived from a man aged 18 to 35 in good health. Some clones in this sample may be carry-over from other donors' samples. In DNA form, the CDR3 reads TGTGCCAGCAGTCCCACTTGGGGGGGCTACGAGCAGTACTTC. Translating it yields CASSPTWGGYEQYF.